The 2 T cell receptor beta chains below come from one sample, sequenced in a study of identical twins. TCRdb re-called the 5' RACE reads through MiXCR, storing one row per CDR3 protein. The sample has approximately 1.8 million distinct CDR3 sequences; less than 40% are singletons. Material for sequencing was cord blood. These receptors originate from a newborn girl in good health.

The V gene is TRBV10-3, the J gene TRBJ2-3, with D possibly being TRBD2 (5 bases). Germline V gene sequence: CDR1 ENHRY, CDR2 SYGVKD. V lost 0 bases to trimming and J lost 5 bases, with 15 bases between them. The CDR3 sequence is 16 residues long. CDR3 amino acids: CAISESSRGLGDTQYF. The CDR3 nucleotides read TGTGCCATCAGTGAGTCGAGTCGAGGGTTAGGAGATACGCAGTATTTT.

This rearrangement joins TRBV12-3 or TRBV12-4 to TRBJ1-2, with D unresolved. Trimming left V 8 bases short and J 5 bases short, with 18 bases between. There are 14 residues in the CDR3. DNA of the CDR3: TGTGCCAGCGGATTTAAACAGTTTCCTTATGGCTACACCTTC. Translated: CASGFKQFPYGYTF.